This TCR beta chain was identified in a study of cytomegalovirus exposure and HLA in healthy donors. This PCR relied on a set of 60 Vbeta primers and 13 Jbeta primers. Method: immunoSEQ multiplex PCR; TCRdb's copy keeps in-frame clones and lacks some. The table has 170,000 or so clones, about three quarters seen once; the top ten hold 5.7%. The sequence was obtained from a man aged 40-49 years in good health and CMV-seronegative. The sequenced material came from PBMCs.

The CDR3 coding sequence is TGTGCCAGCAGTCCATTATGGGACAGGGTGGAAGTTAGTGAAGCTTTCTTT. Its protein product is CASSPLWDRVEVSEAFF. The gene calls are TRBV27 and TRBJ1-1; 9 positions match TRBD1. Germline V lookup: CDR1 MNHEY, CDR2 SMNVEV (reference sequence). V lost 5 bases to trimming and J lost 7 bases; unmatched junction nucleotides: 17. There are 17 residues in the CDR3.